Listed below are T cell receptor beta chains from one sample, sequenced in a study of blood T cell repertoires in COVID-19. Sequencing was performed with immunoSEQ multiplex PCR; in TCRdb, only in-frame clones are kept and a portion is missing. The repertoire includes a few hundred thousand clones, about 87% of them detected once, and 1.2% sits in the top ten. The sequenced sample was PBMCs or T cells enriched from blood (not recorded which). These receptor sequences come from a man aged 30-40 years who had recovered from COVID-19. The CDR3 runs from the conserved cysteine through the conserved F or W. D genes are given only for firm matches. The size of a clone is reported for some rows only, either as once, few or many, or as a class for expanded clones.

v_call,j_call,d_call,clone_size,cdr3_nt,cdr3_aa
TRBV9,TRBJ2-1,-,-,TGTGCCAGCAGCCCTCGGAGTAGCGACTACAATGAGCAGTTCTTC,CASSPRSSDYNEQFF
TRBV29-1,TRBJ2-5,-,-,TGCAGCGTTGAAGTGGAGAACCAAGAGACCCAGTACTTC,CSVEVENQETQYF
TRBV7-9,TRBJ2-7,TRBD2,-,TGTGCCAGCAGCTTAGGTAGCGGGAGGGGGTACGAGCAGTACTTC,CASSLGSGRGYEQYF
TRBV18,TRBJ1-1,-,-,TGTGCCAGCTCACCCTTGCAGGACACTGAAGCTTTCTTT,CASSPLQDTEAFF
TRBV9,TRBJ2-2,-,once,TGTGCCAGCAGCGGGGCCGGAGAGCTGTTTTTT,CASSGAGELFF
TRBV5-6,TRBJ1-2,-,-,TGTGCCAGCAGCTTGGTAGGGCGAGGGAACTATGGCTACACCTTC,CASSLVGRGNYGYTF
TRBV7-2,TRBJ2-2,-,-,TGTGCCAGCAGCTACCGGCCAGGGGAGTTCACCGGGGAGCTGTTTTTT,CASSYRPGEFTGELFF
TRBV19,TRBJ2-2,-,-,TGTGCCAGTAGTACGCTAGGGGACACCGGGGAGCTGTTTTTT,CASSTLGDTGELFF
TRBV4-3,TRBJ2-3,-,-,TGCGCCAGCAGCCAGGTCCCGGAGACAGATACGCAGTATTTT,CASSQVPETDTQYF
TRBV18,TRBJ2-1,-,few,TGTGCCAGCTCACCAAGGCAGCGGAGCTCCTACAATGAGCAGTTCTTC,CASSPRQRSSYNEQFF
TRBV4-3,TRBJ2-7,TRBD1,-,TGCGCCAGCGCGGCCGGGACAGGGTCCTACGAGCAGTACTTC,CASAAGTGSYEQYF
TRBV7-9,TRBJ2-3,TRBD2,-,TGTGCCAGCAGCCGGACTAGCGGAAGCACAGATACGCAGTATTTT,CASSRTSGSTDTQYF
TRBV11-2,TRBJ2-7,TRBD1,-,TGTGCCAGCAGACCGCTACAGGGGGCGCGCGACGAGCAGTACTTC,CASRPLQGARDEQYF
TRBV7-9,TRBJ1-5,TRBD1,-,TGTGCCAGCAGCTTAATGGGGACAGGGGGCGAGGAGCCCCAGCATTTT,CASSLMGTGGEEPQHF
TRBV7-6,TRBJ1-2,TRBD1,-,TGTGCCAGCAGCCCAAAGACAGGGGGCGCTTCTGGCTACACCTTC,CASSPKTGGASGYTF
TRBV7-8,TRBJ1-5,-,-,TGTGCCAGCAGCTCAGTCACCTTCCAGGGGCAGCCCCAGCATTTT,CASSSVTFQGQPQHF